The clone carrying this TCR beta chain was observed a few times. This sample is drawn from a study of blood T cell repertoires in COVID-19. Background on the study: PBMCs, B-cell-depleted T cells, or T cells provided the cDNA or gDNA that made up the material.

Trimming cost V 2 bases and J 1 base, with 4 bases left between them. Germline V gives CDR1 GTSNPN, CDR2 SVGIG (reference sequence). The CDR3 spans 12 residues. In the study's own analysis: It was from reference gene primer amplification that nucleated cell counts were estimated. Here immunoSEQ multiplex PCR was the method, and the copy in TCRdb shows in-frame clones only, minus some. The DNA was the basis for D and trimming; V, J and clone size are from that table. The sample lists about 150,000 clones; 80% were seen once. Specimen: peripheral blood. The source of this sequence is a man between 60 and 70 years old with acute or convalescent COVID-19. The rearrangement joins TRBV30 to TRBJ2-3; D gene unclear. The CDR3 is CAWSLGTDTQYF. The CDR3 DNA follows: TGTGCCTGGAGTCTCGGCACAGATACGCAGTATTTT.